A single sample is the source of the 9 T cell receptor beta chains below, sequenced in a study of response to subunit inactivated influenza vaccine. TCRdb re-called the RT-PCR reads with MiXCR, one entry per CDR3 protein. The sample carries some 500,000 distinct CDR3 sequences, about 17% recorded once. The specimen was CD4+ T cells sorted from PBMCs, collected approximately 25 months after vaccination. All receptors derive from a man aged 50-75 years who received an inactivated influenza vaccine.

This clonotype turned up a few times. The chain is built from TRBV7-8 and TRBJ1-1, with D possibly being TRBD1 (6 bases). This CDR3 spans 12 amino acids. Trimming stripped 5 bases from V and 4 bases from J, with 8 bases between. Germline-derived CDR1 and CDR2 are SGHVS and FQNEAQ. The CDR3 loop is CASSRGLTEAFF. Here the CDR3 DNA reads TGTGCCAGCAGCCGGGGGCTCACTGAAGCTTTCTTT.

This chain uses TRBV20-1 with TRBJ2-1; the match to TRBD2 covers 13 bases. CDR1 is DFQATT and CDR2 is SNEGSKA in the germline V gene (reference sequence). The CDR3 contains 16 residues. J gave up 7 bases and V 6 bases, and 12 bases lay outside the gene matches. CDR3 region: CSAEPHTSGRENEQFF. DNA for the CDR3: TGCAGTGCCGAACCACACACTAGCGGGAGGGAAAATGAGCAGTTCTTC.

The chain links TRBV20-1 to TRBJ2-7; TRBD1 aligns across 8 bases. Germline CDR1 is DFQATT and CDR2 is SNEGSKA (reference sequence). The CDR3 spans 13 residues. V lost 5 bases to trimming and J lost 4 bases; unmatched junction nucleotides: 7. CDR3 sequence: CSASKDRAYEQYF. The DNA for the CDR3 is TGCAGTGCTTCAAAGGACAGGGCTTACGAGCAGTACTTC.

This chain connects TRBV10-3 to TRBJ2-1; a weak D match, TRBD2 (5 bases). CDR3 length: 11 residues. Germline-derived CDR1 and CDR2 are ENHRY and SYGVKD. Deletions cut 8 bases from V and 6 bases from J, with 8 bases between. CDR3 residues: CAIADFNEQFF. Here the CDR3 DNA reads TGTGCCATCGCGGACTTCAATGAGCAGTTCTTC.

This clonotype was seen only a few times. A junction end diverges from the germline sequence, so it may reflect a read error. V is TRBV5-1 and J is TRBJ2-2; D unresolved. Germline loops: CDR1 SGHRS, CDR2 YFSETQ. This CDR3 is 14 amino acids long. The CDR3 region has the DNA TGCGCCAGCAGCTTGGACCAGAACGCCGGGGAGCTGTTTTTT. Translating gives CASSLDQNAGELFF.

This clonotype was counted many times. The V and J genes are TRBV10-3 and TRBJ2-7, with D possibly being TRBD2 (6 bases). Germline V gene sequence: CDR1 ENHRY, CDR2 SYGVKD. The CDR3 loop spans 11 amino acids. Trimming left V 8 bases short and J 3 bases short, with 8 bases between. The CDR3 reads CAIGTHYEQYF. Written as DNA, the CDR3 is TGTGCCATCGGGACTCACTACGAGCAGTACTTC.

This clonotype has ten or more counts. An end of the junction differs from the germline gene, which may be a read error. This chain uses TRBV5-1 with TRBJ2-7, with TRBD1 matching over 8 bases. The CDR3 covers 15 residues. Per the germline V gene, CDR1 is SGHRS and CDR2 is YFSETQ. In DNA, the CDR3 is TGTGCCAGCAGTTTGGCCGGGACAGGAACCTACGAGCAGTACTTC. As protein: CASSLAGTGTYEQYF.

This clonotype occurred a few times. This chain uses TRBV11-2 with TRBJ1-4; D is unclear. The ends were cut back, 5 bases at V and 14 bases at J, with 12 bases in the middle. Germline loops: CDR1 SGHAT, CDR2 FQNNGV. This CDR3 comprises 11 residues. The CDR3 here is CASSPGRNLFF. In DNA, the CDR3 is TGTGCCAGCAGCCCAGGACGGAACCTGTTTTTT.

The chain is built from TRBV21-1 and TRBJ1-5; the tabulated D call, TRBD1, remains unverified against the DNA. TRBV21-1 is a pseudogene segment. This CDR3 spans 22 amino acids. The CDR3 loop reads CASSKAKGAGGPGKFGNQPQHF. The CDR3 DNA reads TGTGCCAGCAGCAAAGCGAAAGGGGCCGGTGGGCCAGGGAAGTTCGGCAATCAGCCCCAGCATTTT.